This T cell receptor beta chain is drawn from a study of blood T cell repertoires in COVID-19. The overall study: PBMCs, B-cell-depleted T cells, or T cells were the source of the cDNA or gDNA that made up the material.

All enrollees were about 18 to 100 years old and from under 25 US areas. The CDR3 is made up of 15 amino acids. Germline V gene data show CDR1 as SGHDT and CDR2 as YYEEEE. Trimming at V came to 1 base and at J to 4 bases, leaving 3 bases not matched to a gene. Authors' processing steps: Estimates of nucleated cell counts were drawn from the amplification of reference gene primers. Generated by immunoSEQ multiplex PCR, the TCRdb table keeps only in-frame clones and is missing some. Clonal size and the V and J genes are those of that table, whereas D and trimming came from the DNA. The sample lists approximately 230,000 clones; 85% to 90% were seen once.

This clonotype originated in a man in his forties who had recovered from COVID-19. The V and J genes are TRBV5-6 and TRBJ2-5, with 11 bases lining up with TRBD2. The material sequenced was PBMCs or T cells enriched from blood (not recorded which). The chain's CDR3 is CASSLRLAGGETQYF. The CDR3 DNA follows: TGTGCCAGCAGCTTGAGGCTAGCGGGAGGAGAGACCCAGTACTTC. The whole variable domain, remainder taken from reference TRBV5-6 and TRBJ2-5, is DAGVTQSPTHLIKTRGQQVTLRCSPKSGHDTVSWYQQALGQGPQFIFQYYEEEERQRGNFPDRFSGHQFPNYSSELNVNALLLGDSALYLCASSLRLAGGETQYFGPGTRLLVL.